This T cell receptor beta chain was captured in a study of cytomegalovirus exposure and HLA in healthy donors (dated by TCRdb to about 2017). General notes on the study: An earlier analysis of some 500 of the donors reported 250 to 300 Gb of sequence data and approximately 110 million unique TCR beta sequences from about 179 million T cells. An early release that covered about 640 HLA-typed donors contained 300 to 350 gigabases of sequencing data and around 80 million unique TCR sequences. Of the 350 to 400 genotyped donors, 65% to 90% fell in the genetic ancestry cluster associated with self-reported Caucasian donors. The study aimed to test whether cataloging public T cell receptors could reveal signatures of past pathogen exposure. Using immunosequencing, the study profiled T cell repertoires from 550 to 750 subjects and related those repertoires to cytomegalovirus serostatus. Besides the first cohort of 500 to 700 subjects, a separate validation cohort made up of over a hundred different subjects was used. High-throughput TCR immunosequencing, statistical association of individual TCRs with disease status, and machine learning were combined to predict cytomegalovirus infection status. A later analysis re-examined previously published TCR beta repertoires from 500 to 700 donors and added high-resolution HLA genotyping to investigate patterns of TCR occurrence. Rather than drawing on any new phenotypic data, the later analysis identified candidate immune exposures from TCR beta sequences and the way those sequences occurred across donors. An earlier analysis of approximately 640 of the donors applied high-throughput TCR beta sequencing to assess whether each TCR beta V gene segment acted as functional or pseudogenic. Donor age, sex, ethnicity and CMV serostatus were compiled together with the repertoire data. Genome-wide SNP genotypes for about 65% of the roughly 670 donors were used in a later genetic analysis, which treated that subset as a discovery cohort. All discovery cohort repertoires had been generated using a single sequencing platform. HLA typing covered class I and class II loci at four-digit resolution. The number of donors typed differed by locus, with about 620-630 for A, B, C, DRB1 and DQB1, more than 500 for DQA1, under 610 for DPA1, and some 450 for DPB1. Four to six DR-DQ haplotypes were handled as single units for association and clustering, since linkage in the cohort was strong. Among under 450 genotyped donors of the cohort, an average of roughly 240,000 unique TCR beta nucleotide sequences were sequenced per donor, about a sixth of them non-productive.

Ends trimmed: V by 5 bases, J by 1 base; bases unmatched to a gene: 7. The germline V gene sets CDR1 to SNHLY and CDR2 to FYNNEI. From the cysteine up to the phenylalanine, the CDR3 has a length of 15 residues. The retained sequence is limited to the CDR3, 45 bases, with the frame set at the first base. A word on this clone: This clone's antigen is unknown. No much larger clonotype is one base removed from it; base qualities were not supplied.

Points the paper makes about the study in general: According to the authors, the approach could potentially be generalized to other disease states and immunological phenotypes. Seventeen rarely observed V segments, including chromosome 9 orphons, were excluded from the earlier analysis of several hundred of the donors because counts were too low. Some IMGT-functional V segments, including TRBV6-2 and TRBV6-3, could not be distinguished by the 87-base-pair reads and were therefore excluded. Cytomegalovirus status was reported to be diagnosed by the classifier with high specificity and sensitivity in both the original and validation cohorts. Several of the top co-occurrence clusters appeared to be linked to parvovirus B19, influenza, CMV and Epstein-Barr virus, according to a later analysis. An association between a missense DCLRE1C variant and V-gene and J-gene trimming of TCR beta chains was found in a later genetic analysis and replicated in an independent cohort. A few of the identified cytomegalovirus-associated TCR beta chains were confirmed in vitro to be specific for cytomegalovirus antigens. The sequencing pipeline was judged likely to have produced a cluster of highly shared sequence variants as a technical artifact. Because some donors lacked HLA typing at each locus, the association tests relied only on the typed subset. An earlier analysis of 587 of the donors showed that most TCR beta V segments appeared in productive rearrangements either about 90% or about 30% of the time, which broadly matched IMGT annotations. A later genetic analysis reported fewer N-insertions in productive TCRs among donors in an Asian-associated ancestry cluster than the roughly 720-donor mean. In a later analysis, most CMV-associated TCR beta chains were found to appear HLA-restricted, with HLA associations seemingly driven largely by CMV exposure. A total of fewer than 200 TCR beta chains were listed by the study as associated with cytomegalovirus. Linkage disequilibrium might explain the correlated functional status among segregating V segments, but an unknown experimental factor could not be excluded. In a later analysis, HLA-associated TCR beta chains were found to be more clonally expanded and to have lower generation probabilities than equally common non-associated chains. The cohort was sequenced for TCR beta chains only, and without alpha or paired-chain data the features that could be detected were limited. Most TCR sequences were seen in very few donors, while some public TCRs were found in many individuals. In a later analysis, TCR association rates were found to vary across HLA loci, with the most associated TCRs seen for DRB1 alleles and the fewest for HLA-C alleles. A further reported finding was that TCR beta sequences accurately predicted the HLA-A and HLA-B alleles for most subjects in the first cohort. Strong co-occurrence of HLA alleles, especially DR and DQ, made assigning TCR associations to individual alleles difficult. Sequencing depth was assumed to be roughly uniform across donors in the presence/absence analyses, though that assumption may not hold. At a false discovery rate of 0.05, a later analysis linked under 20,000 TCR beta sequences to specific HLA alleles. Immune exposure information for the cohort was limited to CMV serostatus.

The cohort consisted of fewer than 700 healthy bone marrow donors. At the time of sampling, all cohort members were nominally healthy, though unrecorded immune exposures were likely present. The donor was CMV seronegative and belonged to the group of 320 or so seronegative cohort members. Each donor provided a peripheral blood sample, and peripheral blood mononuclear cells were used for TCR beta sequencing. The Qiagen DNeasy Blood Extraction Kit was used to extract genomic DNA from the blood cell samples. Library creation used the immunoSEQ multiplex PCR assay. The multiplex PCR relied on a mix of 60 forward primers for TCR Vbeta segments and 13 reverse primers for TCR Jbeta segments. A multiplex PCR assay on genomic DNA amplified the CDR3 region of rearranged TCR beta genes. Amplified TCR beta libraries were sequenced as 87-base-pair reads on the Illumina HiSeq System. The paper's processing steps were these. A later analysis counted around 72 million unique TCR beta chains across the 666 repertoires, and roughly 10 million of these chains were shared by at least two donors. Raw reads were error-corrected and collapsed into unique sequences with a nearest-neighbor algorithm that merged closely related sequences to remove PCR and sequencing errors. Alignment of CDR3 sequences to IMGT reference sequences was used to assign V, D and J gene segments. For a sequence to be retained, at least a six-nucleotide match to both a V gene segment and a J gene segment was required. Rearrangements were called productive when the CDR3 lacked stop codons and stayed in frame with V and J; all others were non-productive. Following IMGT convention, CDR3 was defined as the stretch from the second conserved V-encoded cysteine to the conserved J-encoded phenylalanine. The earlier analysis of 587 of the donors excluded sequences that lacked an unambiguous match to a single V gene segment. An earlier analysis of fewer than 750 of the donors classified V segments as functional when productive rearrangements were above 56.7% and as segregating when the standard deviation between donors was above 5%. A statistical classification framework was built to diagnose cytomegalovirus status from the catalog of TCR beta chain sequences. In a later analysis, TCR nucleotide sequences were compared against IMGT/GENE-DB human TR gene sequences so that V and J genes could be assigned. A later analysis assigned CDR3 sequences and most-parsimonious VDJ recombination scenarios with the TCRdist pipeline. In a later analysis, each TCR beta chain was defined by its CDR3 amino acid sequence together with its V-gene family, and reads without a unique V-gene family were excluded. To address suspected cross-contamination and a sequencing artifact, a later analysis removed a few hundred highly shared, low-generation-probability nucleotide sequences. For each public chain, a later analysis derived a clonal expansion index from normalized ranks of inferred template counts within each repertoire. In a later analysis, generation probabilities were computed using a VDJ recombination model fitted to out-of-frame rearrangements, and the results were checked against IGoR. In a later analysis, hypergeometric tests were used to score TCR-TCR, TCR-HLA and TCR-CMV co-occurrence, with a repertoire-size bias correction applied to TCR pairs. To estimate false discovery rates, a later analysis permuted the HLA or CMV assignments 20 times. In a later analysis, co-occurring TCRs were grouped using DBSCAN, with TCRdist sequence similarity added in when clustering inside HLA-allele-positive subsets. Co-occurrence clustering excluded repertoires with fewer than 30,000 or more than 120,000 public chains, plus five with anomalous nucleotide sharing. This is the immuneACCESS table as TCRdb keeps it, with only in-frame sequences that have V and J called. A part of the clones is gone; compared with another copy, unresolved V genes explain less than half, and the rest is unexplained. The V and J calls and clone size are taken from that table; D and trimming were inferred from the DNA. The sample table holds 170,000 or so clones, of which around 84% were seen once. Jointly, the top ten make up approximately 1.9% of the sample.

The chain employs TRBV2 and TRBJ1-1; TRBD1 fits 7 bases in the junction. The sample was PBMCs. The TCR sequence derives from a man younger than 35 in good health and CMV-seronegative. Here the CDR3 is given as CASSWDRLGNTEAFF. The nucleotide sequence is TGTGCCAGCAGTTGGGACAGACTAGGGAACACTGAAGCTTTCTTT.